The 17 T cell receptor beta chains listed next were all sequenced from one sample in a study of blood T cell repertoires in COVID-19. Profiled with immunoSEQ multiplex PCR; TCRdb holds only in-frame clones, not every one. The data contain 200,000 to 300,000 clones, 84% of them seen just once; the ten biggest clones take up 3.5% to 5%. Sequenced input: peripheral blood. These receptors were obtained from a man between 60 and 75 years old with acute or convalescent COVID-19.

This clone was seen once. The chain combines TRBV24-1 with TRBJ2-3, with D maybe TRBD2 (6 bases). CDR1 KGHDR and CDR2 SFDVKD come from the germline V gene. V shed 7 bases and J shed 2 bases, with 15 bases lying between them. CDR3 length: 15 residues. This CDR3 is CATRWAGGPTDTQYF. The CDR3 bases are TGTGCCACCAGATGGGCCGGGGGACCCACAGATACGCAGTATTTT.

The chain has TRBV6-5 and TRBJ2-2; tentatively, D is TRBD2 (6 bases). The V gene's germline CDR1 is MNHEY and CDR2 SVGAGI. The CDR3 spans 15 residues. V shed 8 bases and J shed 5 bases, with 18 bases lying between them. This chain's CDR3 is CASGALEGRTGELFF. Written as DNA, the CDR3 is TGTGCCAGCGGCGCTTTGGAGGGTAGAACCGGGGAGCTGTTTTTT.

This chain connects TRBV5-1 to TRBJ2-7, with D possibly TRBD2 on 6 matching bases. The V and J ends lost 4 bases and 7 bases respectively, with 15 bases between them. In germline, CDR1 is SGHRS, CDR2 YFSETQ. The CDR3 spans 13 residues. The CDR3 loop reads CASSPDGGFEQYF. The CDR3 DNA reads as TGCGCCAGCAGCCCCGACGGGGGTTTTGAGCAGTACTTC.

The J gene is TRBJ2-7, the V gene TRBV7-2; 9 bases agree with TRBD2. In germline, CDR1 is SGHTA, CDR2 FQGNSA. The CDR3 length is 18 residues. The V gene end was trimmed by 3 bases and the J gene end by 0 bases; junction bases not matched to a gene: 12. Here the CDR3 reads CASSLGWWLAGSSYEQYF. CDR3 nucleotide sequence: TGTGCCAGCAGCTTGGGTTGGTGGCTAGCGGGGAGCTCCTACGAGCAGTACTTC. The variable domain in full, with the rest retrieved from reference TRBV7-2 and TRBJ2-7, is GAGVSQSPSNKVTEKGKDVELRCDPISGHTALYWYRQSLGQGLEFLIYFQGNSAPDKSGLPSDRFSAERTGGSVSTLTIQRTQQEDSAVYLCASSLGWWLAGSSYEQYFGPGTRLTVT.

The chain couples TRBV6-5 to TRBJ2-5; TRBD2 aligns across 9 bases. The CDR3 runs to 15 residues. Trimming cost V 4 bases and J 4 bases; bases outside gene matches: 7. Germline CDR1 reads MNHEY; CDR2 reads SVGAGI. The CDR3, as DNA: TGTGCCAGCAGTTCTCGGCGGGGGGGCGCAGAGACCCAGTACTTC. It specifies CASSSRRGGAETQYF.

The chain carries TRBV7-3 and TRBJ1-2; 11 bases agree with TRBD1. CDR1 is SGHTA and CDR2 is FQGTGA in the germline V gene. This CDR3 is built from 14 residues. The J segment lost 7 bases and the V segment lost 5 bases, leaving 6 bases of the junction unmatched. CDR3 nucleotide sequence: TGTGCCAGCAGCCGGACAGGGGGCGAGGGTGGCTACACCTTC. This translates into CASSRTGGEGGYTF. Combining the CDR3 with reference TRBV7-3 and TRBJ1-2 gives the whole variable domain GAGVSQTPSNKVTEKGKYVELRCDPISGHTALYWYRQSLGQGPEFLIYFQGTGAADDSGLPNDRFFAVRPEGSVSTLKIQRTERGDSAVYLCASSRTGGEGGYTFGSGTRLTVV.

V is TRBV3-1 (or the pseudogene TRBV3-2) and J is TRBJ2-2; TRBD2 matches at 8 bases. V was clipped by 7 bases and J by 6 bases; unmatched bases: 13. In germline, CDR1 is LGHDT, CDR2 YNNKEL (reference sequence). CDR3 length: 16 residues. In DNA form, the CDR3 reads TGTGCCAGCAAGGGGCTAGGCGGGAGGAATTCCGGGGAGCTGTTTTTT. Protein product: CASKGLGGRNSGELFF.

This CDR3 reads CASSPNSGSSYNEQFF. The CDR3 region has the DNA TGTGCCAGCTCGCCTAATAGCGGGAGCTCCTACAATGAGCAGTTCTTC. This chain links TRBV18 with TRBJ2-1; 9 bases align to TRBD2. The V segment lost 6 bases and the J segment 0 bases; nucleotides outside the gene matches: 6. The CDR3 consists of 16 residues. Germline-derived CDR1 and CDR2 are KGHSH and LQKENI.

The chain is built from TRBV7-8 and TRBJ1-6, with D tentatively TRBD1 (5 bases). The CDR3 runs 17 residues. V shed 1 base and J shed 2 bases, with 12 bases lying between them. CDR1 and CDR2 from the germline V gene are SGHVS and FQNEAQ. The CDR3 loop is CASSLGGGTPYNSPLHF. The CDR3 bases are TGTGCCAGCAGCTTAGGGGGGGGGACCCCCTATAATTCACCCCTCCACTTT.

The chain uses TRBV27 and TRBJ2-5; 9 bases align to TRBD2. The germline V gene has CDR1 MNHEY and CDR2 SMNVEV (reference sequence). The V segment lost 7 bases and the J segment 1 base; nucleotides outside the gene matches: 7. The CDR3 has 15 amino acids. CDR3 loop: CASNLGGGAQETQYF. CDR3 DNA: TGTGCCAGCAATTTGGGCGGGGGGGCCCAAGAGACCCAGTACTTC.

The V gene is TRBV30, the J gene TRBJ2-3; 11 bases agree with TRBD2. The CDR3 is made up of 15 amino acids. CDR1 GTSNPN and CDR2 SVGIG come from the germline V gene (reference sequence). The J segment lost 6 bases and the V segment lost 4 bases, leaving 9 bases of the junction unmatched. CDR3 loop: CAWNSGLAGSDTQYF. The DNA of the CDR3 is TGTGCCTGGAACAGCGGACTAGCGGGTTCCGATACGCAGTATTTT. The complete variable domain, with remaining parts taken from reference TRBV30 and TRBJ2-3, reads SQTIHQWPATLVQPVGSPLSLECTVEGTSNPNLYWYRQAAGRGLQLLFYSVGIGQISSEVPQNLSASRPQDRQFILSSKKLLLSDSGFYLCAWNSGLAGSDTQYFGPGTRLTVL.

The chain links TRBV6-4 to TRBJ2-3; perhaps TRBD2 as D (5 bases). This CDR3 has 15 residues. CDR1 and CDR2 from the germline V gene are MRHNA and SNTAGT. V lost 4 bases to trimming and J lost 1 base, with 12 bases between them. The CDR3 loop reads CASSGNAGGTDTQYF. The CDR3 DNA is TGTGCCAGCAGTGGAAATGCCGGGGGCACAGATACGCAGTATTTT.

The V call is TRBV7-2, the J call TRBJ2-3, with TRBD1 as a possible D gene (5 bases). Trimming took off 1 base at V and 4 bases at J, with 15 bases between the two ends. Germline CDR1 reads SGHTA; CDR2 reads FQGNSA. This CDR3 has 16 residues. The CDR3, as DNA: TGTGCCAGCAGCTTAGTATCAGGGTTCCCCCCAGATACGCAGTATTTT. This encodes CASSLVSGFPPDTQYF. Full variable domain (missing parts from reference TRBV7-2 and TRBJ2-3): GAGVSQSPSNKVTEKGKDVELRCDPISGHTALYWYRQSLGQGLEFLIYFQGNSAPDKSGLPSDRFSAERTGGSVSTLTIQRTQQEDSAVYLCASSLVSGFPPDTQYFGPGTRLTVL.

The V gene is TRBV4-1, the J gene TRBJ1-1; perhaps TRBD1 as D (6 bases). V lost 1 base, J lost 0 bases, and 12 bases lay in between. In germline, CDR1 is MGHRA, CDR2 YSYEKL. The CDR3 is 16 amino acids. CDR3 residues: CASSQARGAVNTEAFF. The CDR3 DNA reads TGCGCCAGCAGCCAAGCGCGGGGGGCGGTGAACACTGAAGCTTTCTTT.

The CDR3 loop reads CAWSNIGGAYEQYF. The CDR3 bases are TGTGCCTGGAGTAACATAGGAGGGGCCTACGAGCAGTACTTC. The rearrangement uses TRBV30 and TRBJ2-7; a possible D gene is TRBD2 (6 bases). This CDR3 is 14 amino acids long. Germline lookup yields CDR1 GTSNPN and CDR2 SVGIG (reference sequence). Deletions cut 2 bases from V and 2 bases from J, with 13 bases between.

This rearrangement joins TRBV5-8 to TRBJ2-2; tentative D call: TRBD2 (6 bases). The length of the CDR3 is 16 residues. Trimming cost V 6 bases and J 5 bases, with 20 bases left between them. The V gene's germline CDR1 is SGHTS and CDR2 YDEGEE. CDR3 protein: CASIKWEDRGTGELFF. The DNA of the CDR3 is TGTGCCAGCATTAAGTGGGAGGACCGGGGGACCGGGGAGCTGTTTTTT.

The rearrangement joins TRBV5-1 to TRBJ2-7; 11 bases fit TRBD2. The CDR3 consists of 15 residues. Looked up from germline, CDR1 is SGHRS and CDR2 is YFSETQ. V dropped 5 bases and J dropped 4; count of bases not matched to a gene: 8. This CDR3 is CASSLTSGDSYEQYF. The CDR3 bases are TGCGCCAGCAGTCTGACTAGCGGGGATTCGTACGAGCAGTACTTC.